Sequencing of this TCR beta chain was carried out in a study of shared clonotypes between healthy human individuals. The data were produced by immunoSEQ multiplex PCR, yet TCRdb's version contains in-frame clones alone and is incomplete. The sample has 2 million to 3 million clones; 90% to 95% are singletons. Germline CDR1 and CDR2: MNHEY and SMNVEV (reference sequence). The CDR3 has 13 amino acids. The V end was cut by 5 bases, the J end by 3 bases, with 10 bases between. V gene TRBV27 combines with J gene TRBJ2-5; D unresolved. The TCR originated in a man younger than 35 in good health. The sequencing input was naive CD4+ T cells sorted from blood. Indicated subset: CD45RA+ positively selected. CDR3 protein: CASSPRWEETQYF. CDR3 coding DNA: TGTGCCAGCAGTCCGAGGTGGGAAGAGACCCAGTACTTC.